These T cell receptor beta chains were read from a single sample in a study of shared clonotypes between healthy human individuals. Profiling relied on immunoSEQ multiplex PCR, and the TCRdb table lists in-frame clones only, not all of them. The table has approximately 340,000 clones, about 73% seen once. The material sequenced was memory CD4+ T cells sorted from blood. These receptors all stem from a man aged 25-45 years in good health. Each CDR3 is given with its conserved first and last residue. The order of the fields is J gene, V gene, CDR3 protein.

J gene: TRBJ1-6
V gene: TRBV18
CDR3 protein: CASSPLEDYNSPLHF

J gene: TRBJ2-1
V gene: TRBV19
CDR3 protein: CASSRLDRATYNEQFF

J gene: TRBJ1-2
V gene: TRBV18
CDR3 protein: CASSPDRGPHGYTF

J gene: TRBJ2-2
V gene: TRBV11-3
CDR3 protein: CASSRGGLHPTGELFF

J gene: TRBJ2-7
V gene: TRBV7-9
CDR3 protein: CASSSPFGSGGWDSYEQYF

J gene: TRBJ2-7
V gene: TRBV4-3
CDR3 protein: CASSQEGGAYEQYF

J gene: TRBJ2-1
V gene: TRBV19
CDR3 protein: CASSMRQGPTNEQFF

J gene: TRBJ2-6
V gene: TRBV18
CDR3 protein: CASSLAGGQSGANVLTF

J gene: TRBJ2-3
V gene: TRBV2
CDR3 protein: CASSEARGDTQYF

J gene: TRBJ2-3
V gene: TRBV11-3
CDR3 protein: CASSLGADTQYF

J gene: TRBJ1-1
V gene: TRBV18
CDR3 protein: CASSRDRDTEAFF

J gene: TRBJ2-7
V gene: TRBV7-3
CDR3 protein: CASSKTGQGWDEQYF

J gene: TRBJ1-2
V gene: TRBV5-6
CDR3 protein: CASSLTGGSNYGYTF

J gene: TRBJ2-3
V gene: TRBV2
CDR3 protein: CASRQGADTQYF

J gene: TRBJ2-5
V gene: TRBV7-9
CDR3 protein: CASSPRGLAGQETQYF

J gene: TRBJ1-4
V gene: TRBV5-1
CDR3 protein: CASMDTTNEKLFF

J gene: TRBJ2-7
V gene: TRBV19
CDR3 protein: CASSDDRRGRSAGEQYF

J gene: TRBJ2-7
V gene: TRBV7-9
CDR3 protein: CASSQNVPGPSLYEQYF

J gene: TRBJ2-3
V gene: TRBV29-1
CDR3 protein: CIEGQLDTQYF

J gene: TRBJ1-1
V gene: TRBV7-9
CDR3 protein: CASSYLSTEAFF

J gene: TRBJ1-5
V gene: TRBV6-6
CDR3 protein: CASSYVSNQPQHF

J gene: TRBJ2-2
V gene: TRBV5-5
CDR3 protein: CASSRDGPPKLAGGPRELFF

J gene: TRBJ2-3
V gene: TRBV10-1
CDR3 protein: CASRDRVDTDTQYF

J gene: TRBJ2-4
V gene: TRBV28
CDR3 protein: CASSPSGAKNIQYF

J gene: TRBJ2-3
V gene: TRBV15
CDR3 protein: CATSRDLPGSTDTQYF

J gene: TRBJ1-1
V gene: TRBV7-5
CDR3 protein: CARSLGLADNTEAFF

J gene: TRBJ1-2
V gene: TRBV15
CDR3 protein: CATSREGGAPYGYTF

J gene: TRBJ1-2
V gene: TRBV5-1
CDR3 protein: CASSLLGTQYGYGYTF

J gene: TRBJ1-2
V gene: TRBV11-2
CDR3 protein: CASRRLGQVYGYTF

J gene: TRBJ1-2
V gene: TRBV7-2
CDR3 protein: CASSLIFRLEGGYTF

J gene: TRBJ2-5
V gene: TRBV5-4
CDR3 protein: CASSAPWTDIETQYF

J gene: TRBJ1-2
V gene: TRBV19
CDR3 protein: CASSTPPGGYTF

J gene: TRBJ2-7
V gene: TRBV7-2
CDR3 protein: CASSLAGQGIHEQYF

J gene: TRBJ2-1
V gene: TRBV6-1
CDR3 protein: CASREILAGESNEQFF

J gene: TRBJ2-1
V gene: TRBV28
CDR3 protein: CASRKGGLGSYNEQFF

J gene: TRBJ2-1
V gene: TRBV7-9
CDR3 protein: CASSGRDRGRGEQFF

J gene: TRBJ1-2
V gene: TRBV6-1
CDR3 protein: CASSARGRTYGYTF

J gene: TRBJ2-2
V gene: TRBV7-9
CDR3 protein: CASRPQTGQPTGELFF

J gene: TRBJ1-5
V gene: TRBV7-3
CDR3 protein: CASSLDATQPQHF

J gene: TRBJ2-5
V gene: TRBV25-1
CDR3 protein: CASSTAQVGETQYF